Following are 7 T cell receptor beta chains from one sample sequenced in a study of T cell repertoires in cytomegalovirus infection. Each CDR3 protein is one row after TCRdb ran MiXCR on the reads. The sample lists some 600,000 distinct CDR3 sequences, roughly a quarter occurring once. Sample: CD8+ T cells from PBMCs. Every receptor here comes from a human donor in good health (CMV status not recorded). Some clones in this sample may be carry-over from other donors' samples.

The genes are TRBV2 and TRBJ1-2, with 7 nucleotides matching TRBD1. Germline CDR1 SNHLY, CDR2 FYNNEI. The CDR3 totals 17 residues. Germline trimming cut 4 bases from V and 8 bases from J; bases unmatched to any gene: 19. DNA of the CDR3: TGTGCCAGCAGTGTCCCCTCAGGACAGGAGGAAATCGGGGGCTACACCTTC. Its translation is CASSVPSGQEEIGGYTF. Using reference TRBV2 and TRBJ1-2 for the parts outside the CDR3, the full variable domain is EPEVTQTPSHQVTQMGQEVILRCVPISNHLYFYWYRQILGQKVEFLVSFYNNEISEKSEIFDDQFSVERPDGSNFTLKIRSTKLEDSAMYFCASSVPSGQEEIGGYTFGSGTRLTVV.

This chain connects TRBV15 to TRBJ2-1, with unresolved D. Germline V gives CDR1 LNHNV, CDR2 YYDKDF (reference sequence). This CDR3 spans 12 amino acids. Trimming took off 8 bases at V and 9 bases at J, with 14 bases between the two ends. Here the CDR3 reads CATGHYTREQFF. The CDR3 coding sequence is TGTGCCACCGGGCATTATACCCGTGAGCAGTTCTTC.

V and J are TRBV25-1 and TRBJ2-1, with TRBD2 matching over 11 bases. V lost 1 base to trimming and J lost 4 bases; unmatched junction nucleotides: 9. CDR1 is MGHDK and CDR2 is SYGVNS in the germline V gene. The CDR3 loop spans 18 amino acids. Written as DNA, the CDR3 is TGTGCCAGCAGTGAATTCATTAGCGGGGGGGCTGGGTACAATGAGCAGTTCTTC. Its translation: CASSEFISGGAGYNEQFF.

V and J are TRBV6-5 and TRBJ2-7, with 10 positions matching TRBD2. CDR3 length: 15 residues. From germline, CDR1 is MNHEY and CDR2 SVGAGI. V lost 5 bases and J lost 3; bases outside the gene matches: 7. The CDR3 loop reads CASSIRASGGYEQYF. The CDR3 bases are TGTGCCAGCAGTATACGGGCTAGCGGGGGCTACGAGCAGTACTTC.

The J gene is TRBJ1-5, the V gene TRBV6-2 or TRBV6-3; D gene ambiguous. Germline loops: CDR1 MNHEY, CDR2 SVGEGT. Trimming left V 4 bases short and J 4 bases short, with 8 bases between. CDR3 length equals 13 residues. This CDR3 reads CASSFRNNQPQHF. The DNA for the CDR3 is TGTGCCAGCAGTTTTCGAAATAATCAGCCCCAGCATTTT.

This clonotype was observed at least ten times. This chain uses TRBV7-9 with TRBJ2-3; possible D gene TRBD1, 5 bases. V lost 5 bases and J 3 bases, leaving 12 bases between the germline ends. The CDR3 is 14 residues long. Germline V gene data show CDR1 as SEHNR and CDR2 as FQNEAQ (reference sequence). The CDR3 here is CASSRTDRTDTQYF. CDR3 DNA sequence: TGTGCCAGCAGCCGAACCGACAGAACAGATACGCAGTATTTT.

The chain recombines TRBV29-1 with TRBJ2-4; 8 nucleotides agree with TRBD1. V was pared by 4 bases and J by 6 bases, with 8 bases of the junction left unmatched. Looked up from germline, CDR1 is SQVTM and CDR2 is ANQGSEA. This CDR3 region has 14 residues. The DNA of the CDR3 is TGCAGCGTTGGAGGCGCAGGACAGGGAAACATTCAGTACTTC. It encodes CSVGGAGQGNIQYF.